This record looks at one TCR beta chain sequence and its context. CDR3 length: 14 residues. Germline V gene lookup returns CDR1 MNHNS and CDR2 SASEGT. Trimming cost V 6 bases and J 0 bases, with 11 bases left between them. MiXCR was run by TCRdb on the RT-PCR reads, yielding one entry per CDR3 protein. The sample consists of hundreds of thousands of distinct CDR3 sequences, 13% to 15% of them appearing once. The rearrangement links TRBV6-1 to TRBJ1-1; maybe TRBD1 (5 bases). Sequencing was done on a sample of memory CD4+ T cells from blood. The TCR was taken from a female donor in good health, serving as a healthy control. CDR3 amino acids: CASRRGDMNTEAFF. CDR3 coding DNA: TGTGCCAGCAGAAGGGGTGATATGAACACTGAAGCTTTCTTT.